These 18 T cell receptor beta chains were sequenced from one sample in a study of blood T cell repertoires in COVID-19. Some clones are missing from TCRdb's copy, which holds only in-frame ones; the method was immunoSEQ multiplex PCR. The sample lists 90,000 to 100,000 clones; roughly 86% were seen once. Sample: peripheral blood. These receptors all come from a man in his forties or fifties with acute or convalescent COVID-19.

The rearrangement uses TRBV6-5 and TRBJ1-2, with 7 nucleotides matching TRBD1. This CDR3 is 14 amino acids long. V lost 6 bases and J lost 3; bases outside the gene matches: 7. The V gene's germline CDR1 is MNHEY and CDR2 SVGAGI. The CDR3 nucleotides read TGTGCCAGCAGACCCAGGGGGTCACACTATGGCTACACCTTC. Its translation: CASRPRGSHYGYTF.

The J gene is TRBJ2-1, the V gene TRBV5-1, with D possibly TRBD2 on 5 matching bases. The length of the CDR3 is 15 residues. Germline CDR1 is SGHRS and CDR2 is YFSETQ. Trimming stripped 4 bases from V and 10 bases from J, with 21 bases between. The CDR3 nucleotides read TGCGCCAGCAGCCTCCCGGCGGGCAGTCATGAGGAGCAGTTCTTC. Protein product: CASSLPAGSHEEQFF.

The chain has TRBV19 and TRBJ2-3; 11 nucleotides match TRBD1. The CDR3 has 16 amino acids. V lost 4 bases to trimming and J lost 3 bases; unmatched junction nucleotides: 6. Germline-derived CDR1 and CDR2 are LNHDA and SQIVND (reference sequence). This CDR3 is CASSTGTGGGTDTQYF. The CDR3 DNA follows: TGTGCCAGTAGTACAGGGACAGGGGGAGGGACAGATACGCAGTATTTT.

The chain has TRBV2 and TRBJ1-2, with D uncertain. Germline V gene data show CDR1 as SNHLY and CDR2 as FYNNEI. CDR3 length equals 11 residues. The V end was cut by 6 bases, the J end by 2 bases, with 4 bases between. CDR3 amino acids: CASRQNYGYTF. CDR3 DNA sequence: TGTGCCAGCAGACAGAACTATGGCTACACCTTC.

The chain employs TRBV15 and TRBJ2-1; 9 nucleotides match TRBD2. Germline loops: CDR1 LNHNV, CDR2 YYDKDF (reference sequence). The CDR3 is 16 residues long. V trimming: 3 bases; J trimming: 2 bases; junction bases outside the gene matches: 5. CDR3 region: CATSSSGRTTYNEQFF. The CDR3 coding sequence is TGTGCCACCAGCAGTAGCGGGAGAACGACCTACAATGAGCAGTTCTTC.

V gene TRBV5-1 combines with J gene TRBJ2-4; TRBD2 matches at 8 bases. Germline V gene lookup returns CDR1 SGHRS and CDR2 YFSETQ. J lost 2 bases, V lost 3 bases, and 4 bases had no gene match. The CDR3 runs to 15 residues. As DNA, the CDR3 is TGCGCCAGCAGCTCCGCGGGGGGTTCCAAAAACATTCAGTACTTC. It codes for CASSSAGGSKNIQYF.

CDR3 region: CASSLWPPRAAERLNYGYTF. CDR3 in DNA: TGTGCCAGCAGTTTATGGCCCCCCCGAGCGGCAGAAAGACTTAACTATGGCTACACCTTC. The V call is TRBV27, the J call TRBJ1-2; D unclear. The CDR3 loop spans 20 amino acids. V shed 1 base and J shed 1 base, with 25 bases lying between them. Germline assignment: CDR1 MNHEY and CDR2 SMNVEV (reference sequence).

This chain links TRBV3-1 (or the pseudogene TRBV3-2) with TRBJ1-4; 9 nucleotides align to TRBD1. Trimming took 3 bases from V and 8 from J; bases not matched to a gene: 7. The length of the CDR3 is 15 residues. Germline V gene sequence: CDR1 LGHDT, CDR2 YNNKEL (reference sequence). The DNA for the CDR3 is TGTGCCAGCAGCCAGTACAGGGGGCAGAACGAAAAACTGTTTTTT. Translated: CASSQYRGQNEKLFF.

The rearrangement links TRBV6-2 or TRBV6-3 to TRBJ2-7, with 8 bases aligning to TRBD2. The V segment lost 5 bases and the J segment 2 bases; nucleotides outside the gene matches: 2. Germline V gives CDR1 MNHEY, CDR2 SVGEGT. The CDR3 consists of 13 residues. The CDR3 nucleotides read TGTGCCAGCAGTCAGCGGGAGACCTACGAGCAGTACTTC. It yields the protein CASSQRETYEQYF.

The chain combines TRBV2 with TRBJ2-7; no definite D call. Germline CDR1 SNHLY, CDR2 FYNNEI. The CDR3 runs to 12 residues. Trimming removed 2 bases from V and 6 bases from J, with 8 bases in between. CDR3 sequence (DNA): TGTGCCAGCAGTGAACCCCCAGGCGAGCAGTACTTC. This gives the protein CASSEPPGEQYF.

The chain is built from TRBV5-1 and TRBJ1-2; D perhaps matches TRBD1 (5 bases). V lost 4 bases, J lost 2 bases, and 12 bases lay in between. Germline V lookup: CDR1 SGHRS, CDR2 YFSETQ. This CDR3 contains 14 residues. CDR3 coding DNA: TGCGCCAGCAGCCCGGGGGATTTGAACTATGGCTACACCTTC. This sequence encodes CASSPGDLNYGYTF. The full variable domain, with the rest looked up from reference TRBV5-1 and TRBJ1-2, is KAGVTQTPRYLIKTRGQQVTLSCSPISGHRSVSWYQQTPGQGLQFLFEYFSETQRNKGNFPGRFSGRQFSNSRSEMNVSTLELGDSALYLCASSPGDLNYGYTFGSGTRLTVV.

This clone turned up a few times. The V and J genes are TRBV5-8 and TRBJ1-1; D is possibly TRBD1 (5 bases). This CDR3 has 15 amino acids. The germline gives CDR1 SGHTS, CDR2 YDEGEE. V shed 2 bases and J shed 1 base, with 12 bases lying between them. The CDR3 DNA is TGTGCCAGCAGCTTAGGTGGGGGGTGGAACACTGAAGCTTTCTTT. This gives the protein CASSLGGGWNTEAFF. Drawing the rest from reference TRBV5-8 and TRBJ1-1, the complete variable domain is EAGVTQSPTHLIKTRGQQATLRCSPISGHTSVYWYQQALGLGLQFLLWYDEGEERNRGNFPPRFSGRQFPNYSSELNVNALELEDSALYLCASSLGGGWNTEAFFGQGTRLTVV.

DNA for the CDR3: TGTGCCAGCAGGCCGGGATTGGGGGGGAGTAGTGGGGAGCAGTACTTC. It translates to CASRPGLGGSSGEQYF. The chain employs TRBV11-2 and TRBJ2-7; 7 positions match TRBD2. Losses at the gene ends were 6 bases for V and 7 bases for J; bases not matched to a gene: 18. This CDR3 region has 16 residues. CDR1 SGHAT and CDR2 FQNNGV come from the germline V gene.

The chain couples TRBV7-2 to TRBJ2-1, with 8 bases that match TRBD1. Germline CDR1 SGHTA, CDR2 FQGNSA. The CDR3 runs to 15 residues. V was pared by 6 bases and J by 0 bases, with 4 bases of the junction left unmatched. CDR3 in amino acids: CASSSGTGSYNEQFF. The CDR3 DNA reads TGTGCCAGCAGTTCCGGGACAGGCTCCTACAATGAGCAGTTCTTC. The variable domain in full, with the rest retrieved from reference TRBV7-2 and TRBJ2-1, is GAGVSQSPSNKVTEKGKDVELRCDPISGHTALYWYRQSLGQGLEFLIYFQGNSAPDKSGLPSDRFSAERTGGSVSTLTIQRTQQEDSAVYLCASSSGTGSYNEQFFGPGTRLTVL.

The chain carries TRBV14 and TRBJ2-3; TRBD1 is a possible D gene (6 bases). The CDR3 runs 15 residues. Trimming took off 6 bases at V and 6 bases at J, with 19 bases between the two ends. Germline assignment: CDR1 SGHDN and CDR2 FVKESK. CDR3 bases: TGTGCCAGCAGTCGCGACAGGATGAGGGAGGATACGCAGTATTTT. Translating it yields CASSRDRMREDTQYF.

CDR3 sequence: CASGEGGRLNEQFF. CDR3 in DNA: TGTGCCAGCGGCGAAGGTGGGAGGCTCAATGAGCAGTTCTTC. The chain employs TRBV7-3 and TRBJ2-1; D may be TRBD2 (6 bases). The CDR3 contains 14 residues. Germline values: CDR1 SGHTA, CDR2 FQGTGA. Trimming removed 8 bases at V and 6 bases at J, with 17 bases between.

V usage is TRBV6-4 and J usage is TRBJ2-1; 9 bases align to TRBD2. Germline V lookup: CDR1 MRHNA, CDR2 SNTAGT. The J segment lost 5 bases and the V segment lost 2 bases, leaving 4 bases of the junction unmatched. The CDR3 runs 15 residues. This CDR3 reads CASSDHSSGDNEQFF. In DNA, the CDR3 is TGTGCCAGCAGTGACCACTCTAGCGGGGACAATGAGCAGTTCTTC.

The V and J genes are TRBV16 and TRBJ1-6, with TRBD1 as a possible D gene (5 bases). CDR3 length equals 15 residues. Germline CDR1 is KGHSY and CDR2 is FQNENV. Deletions cut 1 base from V and 10 bases from J, with 14 bases between. CDR3 DNA: TGTGCCAGCAGCCAATTCGATGCAGGGAAATCACCCCTCCACTTT. This encodes CASSQFDAGKSPLHF.